These 5 T cell receptor beta chains were sequenced from one sample in a study of T cells in Graves' hyperthyroidism and ophthalmopathy. The source material, RNA transcripts, was used to amplify TCR beta CDR3 regions. The TCR CDR3 first-round RT-PCR relied on the HTBI primer set. Each CDR3 protein gets one entry after TCRdb re-called the multiplex PCR reads with MiXCR. The data show 730,000 or so distinct CDR3 sequences, around 20% seen once. Material: blood. The receptors originated from a woman between 45 and 65 years old with Graves' hyperthyroidism that later progressed to Graves' ophthalmopathy.

There are a few counts of this clonotype. This chain links TRBV19 with TRBJ1-1; D remains unclear. Trimming took 3 bases from V and 2 from J, leaving 13 bases between them. The CDR3 totals 15 residues. Germline CDR1 LNHDA, CDR2 SQIVND (reference sequence). CDR3 loop: CASSIPHGLNTEAFF. The CDR3 nucleotides are TGTGCCAGTAGTATTCCACACGGGCTAAACACTGAAGCTTTCTTT.

Comments on this clonotype: At one of its ends the junction is not consistent with the germline gene, which may arise from a read error. This chain links TRBV6-2 or TRBV6-3 with TRBJ2-7, with D possibly TRBD2 on 5 matching bases. Germline V gene lookup returns CDR1 MNHEY and CDR2 SVGEGT. This CDR3 spans 13 amino acids. The DNA for the CDR3 is TGTGCCAGCAGGTACTCCGGGGCCTACGAGCAGTACTTC. As protein: CASRYSGAYEQYF.

V is TRBV11-2 and J is TRBJ2-7; 9 positions agree with TRBD1. CDR3 length: 15 amino acids. The germline V gene has CDR1 SGHAT and CDR2 FQNNGV. V trimming: 4 bases; J trimming: 3 bases; junction bases outside the gene matches: 7. In DNA, the CDR3 is TGTGCCAGCAGCTCCGGGACAGGGAGGATCTACGAGCAGTACTTC. Encoded protein: CASSSGTGRIYEQYF.

This clonotype was seen at least ten times. This chain uses TRBV2 with TRBJ1-2; D gene unclear. V was cut by 5 bases and J by 7 bases, with 20 bases left in between. Germline loops: CDR1 SNHLY, CDR2 FYNNEI. The CDR3 spans 15 residues. The CDR3 DNA reads TGTGCCAGCAGTTACGCCACGGCGCAGGCTGGTGGCTACACCTTC. Amino acid sequence: CASSYATAQAGGYTF.

This clonotype showed up just a few times. The V gene is TRBV7-9, the J gene TRBJ2-1; TRBD2 matches 10 bases. CDR1 and CDR2 from the germline V gene are SEHNR and FQNEAQ (reference sequence). Trimming took 5 bases from V and 2 from J; bases not matched to a gene: 9. This CDR3 contains 17 residues. CDR3 in DNA: TGTGCCAGCAGCCCACGGACTAGCGGTATCACCTACAATGAGCAGTTCTTC. This gives the protein CASSPRTSGITYNEQFF. Complete variable domain (other parts from reference TRBV7-9 and TRBJ2-1): DTGVSQNPRHKITKRGQNVTFRCDPISEHNRLYWYRQTLGQGPEFLTYFQNEAQLEKSRLLSDRFSAERPKGSFSTLEIQRTEQGDSAMYLCASSPRTSGITYNEQFFGPGTRLTVL.